The T cell receptor (beta chain) described here comes from a study of T-cell memory formation after mild COVID-19. Across the whole study: TCR clustering was largely donor specific.

Trimming shortened V by 1 base and J by 7 bases, and 7 bases separated the two germline ends. The CDR3 loop spans 12 amino acids. Germline V lookup: CDR1 SGHVS, CDR2 FNYEAQ. Study-level findings and limits: While clones contracting from day 15 to 85 were balanced between CD4 and CD8, later expanders leaned CD4+. Shrinking CD4+ clones resided mostly in CM and EM, and CD8+ ones in EMRA.

MiXCR, run by TCRdb on the 5' RACE reads, gives a single entry per CDR3 protein. The sample lists 350,000 or so distinct CDR3 sequences; roughly 21% were seen once. In regard to this clonotype: No antigen is known for it.

The receptor comes from an adult woman who had mild COVID-19 (a few samples of this study predate the infection). Cell type and time point are not known. The V gene is TRBV7-6, the J gene TRBJ1-1; no clear D gene. The specimen was PBMCs or a T cell subset sorted from them (not recorded which). CDR3 nucleotides: TGTGCCAGCAGCTTAGAGATAGATGAAGCTTTCTTT. Encoded protein: CASSLEIDEAFF.